This T cell receptor beta chain emerged from a study of T cells in Graves' hyperthyroidism and ophthalmopathy. Study-level points and caveats: In the analysis, a 13 V-J model separated ophthalmopathy from stable hyperthyroidism. Onset of ophthalmopathy came a median approximately 6.5 months after the model predicted it.

These patients, aged 18 to 65, had recently diagnosed hyperthyroidism lasting under 2 months. Per germline, CDR1 SGHTA and CDR2 FQGNSA. V dropped 7 bases and J dropped 1 base, with 10 bases sitting between them. The CDR3 has 13 residues. A note on this clonotype: Its antigen is as yet unknown.

Amplification of TCR beta CDR3 regions was performed using RNA transcripts as template. First-round RT-PCR with HTBI primers amplified the TCR CDR3 region. TCRdb passed the multiplex PCR reads through MiXCR, listing each CDR3 protein once. The sample consists of about 360,000 distinct CDR3 sequences, less than 15% of them appearing once. The specimen was blood. The sequence derives from a woman aged 18-29 years with Graves' hyperthyroidism. The chain carries TRBV7-2 and TRBJ2-5; D possibly matches TRBD1 or TRBD2 (5 bases each). In nucleotides, the CDR3 is TGTGCCAGCACTAGGGACCGCCAAGAGACCCAGTACTTC. Its translation is CASTRDRQETQYF.